This entry describes one T cell receptor beta chain. It lacks a known antigen. No per-base quality is available; no much larger clone lies one base away. Using the deep immunoSEQ assay, TCR CDR3 regions were amplified from genomic DNA by multiplex PCR. Genomic DNA extracted from each cell subset was distributed evenly over all wells of several immunoSEQ 96-well plates, and each plate served as one replicate. For sorted subsets, each replicate PCR was loaded with 150 to 250 ng genomic DNA, equivalent to 30,000 or so T cell genomes. The purified libraries were quantified using a Qubit 3.0 fluorometer, sized with a Bioanalyzer 2100, and then quantified again using the KAPA Library Quantification kit. Every immunoSEQ 96-well plate was sequenced on a separate single-read 150-cycle Illumina NextSeq 550 flow cell. In the authors' own workflow: Because only junctional sequences without quality scores were contained in the immunoSEQ output, filtering matching that applied to full-length reads could not be performed. Sequences were annotated with PyIR, a Python wrapper for IgBLAST v1.9, using IMGT germline references to assign V/J genes and CDR3. Reads were filtered out if the reads had weak V/J assignments (E-value above 1e-6), no CDR3, stop codons, out-of-frame junctions, or ambiguous translated residues. V3J clonotypes were defined as sequences sharing the same inferred V gene, J gene, and CDR3 amino acid sequence. Percentage overlap between repertoires was calculated by dividing the number of shared unique clonotypes by the size of the smaller repertoire. Repertoire richness was assessed with RTK rarefaction, the Chao1 estimator, and Recon v2.1 estimates of unobserved clonotypes. Generation probabilities were computed with OLGA for all TCRbeta clonotypes obtained by the gDNA method from a handful of donors. The source is immuneACCESS, and TCRdb retained only in-frame sequences with V and J called. Part of the clones is not carried over; for the studies checked, unresolved V genes explain less than half of this, and the remainder is unexplained. The V and J calls and clone size come from that table; D and trimming were worked out from the DNA. Counted in this sample were some 2,000,000 clones; approximately 94% of them appeared once. The ten top clones hold less than 0.15% of the sample.

The data derive from a study of shared clonotypes between healthy human individuals (dated by TCRdb to the early 2020s). Study-wide context: A couple of women and three men aged 18 to 49 years were included in the cohort. For each donor, three plates each were used for CD4 naive and CD4 memory, two plates were used for CD8 naive, and one plate was used for CD8 memory. Blood TCR repertoires of a handful of healthy adults were deeply sequenced to estimate repertoire size and the extent of clonotype sharing between individuals. To increase sequencing depth and limit assay-specific biases, different laboratories used diverse techniques to prepare libraries and sequence TCR repertoires. Each donor's leukapheresis produced roughly between about 0.85 and 10 billion PBMCs.

In the germline V gene, CDR1 corresponds to SGDLS and CDR2 to YYNGEE. The germline V end is reduced by 4 bases and the J end by 0 bases; junction bases left unmatched: 9. The CDR3 measures 17 amino acids from cysteine to phenylalanine. The entry retains the CDR3 DNA only, 51 bases that are in frame from base 1. The donors were healthy, HIV-negative adults who had no recently reported acute infections or vaccinations. Only Caucasian adults living in Nashville, Tennessee, USA were represented among the donors. CD4+ T cells were enriched through magnetic negative selection, after which naive cells were positively selected on CD45RA and the remaining negative fraction served as the memory subset. Blood was collected by leukapheresis, and PBMCs were isolated by Ficoll-Histopaque density gradient centrifugation and then cryopreserved in liquid nitrogen vapor phase. Purity and quantity of every magnetically sorted T cell population were checked by analytical flow cytometry. Genomic DNA was isolated from each sorted fraction and quantified by UV absorbance on a Nanodrop 2000c.

Here is what the overall study found, with its caveats: Larger estimated clonotype richness was generally found for naive subsets than for memory subsets. Sampling was limited to blood, and TCR repertoires in tissue likely differ from TCR repertoires in blood. Pairwise subsampling indicated that sequencing depth was expected to affect the degree of clonotype sharing among donors. Even with the large sequencing depth, rarefaction of the sorted-subset datasets indicated that sequencing was incomplete. Because the study included only a small number of donors, the genetic and exposure-history diversity represented was limited. Compared with non-shared clonotypes, clonotypes shared by all four sorted-subset donors had higher generation probabilities. Across a few donors, about 5.2% of naive CD4, approximately 3.5% of naive CD8, under 2.5% of memory CD4, and 0.4% to 0.45% of memory CD8 clonotypes were shared.

Specimen: naive CD4+ T cells sorted from blood. The cell subset or site label, as the study defines it: CD45RA+ positively selected. This receptor chain uses TRBV9 and TRBJ1-4, with 7 bases in between that match TRBD1. The source is a man between 18 and 35 years old in good health. The DNA sequence is TGTGCCAGCAGCCCTTGGACAGGCGCCGCAACTAATGAAAAACTGTTTTTT. It translates to CASSPWTGAATNEKLFF.